This T cell receptor (beta chain) emerged from a study of shared clonotypes between healthy human individuals. Per the authors' pipeline: ImmunoSEQ gave junction-only sequences without quality scores, so filtering differed. Some clones are missing from TCRdb's copy, which holds only in-frame ones; the method was immunoSEQ multiplex PCR. V, J and clone size were drawn from that table, and D and trimming were deduced from the DNA. In the table there are around 550,000 clones, approximately 95% of which are singletons. CD8 cells classed as naive were CD45RO-negative and positively selected for CCR7, excluding terminally differentiated effector memory CD45RA+ cells. This CDR3 is built from 12 residues. Germline loops: CDR1 ENHRY, CDR2 SYGVKD. The V gene lost 0 bases and the J gene lost 5 bases, with 5 bases spanning the gap.

This receptor was identified in a young woman in good health. The sample taken for sequencing was naive CD8+ T cells sorted from blood. This rearrangement joins TRBV10-3 to TRBJ2-7, with no clear D. CDR3 amino acids: CAISESYHEQYF. The CDR3 DNA is TGTGCCATCAGTGAGTCGTACCACGAGCAGTACTTC.